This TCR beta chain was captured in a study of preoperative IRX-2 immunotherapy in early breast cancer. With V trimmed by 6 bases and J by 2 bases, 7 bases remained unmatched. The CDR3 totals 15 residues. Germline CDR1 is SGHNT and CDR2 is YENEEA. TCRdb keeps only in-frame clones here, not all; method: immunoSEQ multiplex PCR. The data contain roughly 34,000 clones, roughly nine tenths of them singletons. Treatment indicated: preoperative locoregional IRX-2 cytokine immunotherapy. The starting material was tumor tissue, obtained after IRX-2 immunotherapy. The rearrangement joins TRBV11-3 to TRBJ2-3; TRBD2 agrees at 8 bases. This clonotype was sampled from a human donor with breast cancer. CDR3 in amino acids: CASRGAGGYTDTQYF. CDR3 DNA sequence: TGTGCCAGCAGAGGGGCGGGAGGTTACACAGATACGCAGTATTTT.